The present TCR beta chain was sequenced within a study of T cell responses to AZD1222 COVID-19 vaccine (dated by TCRdb to the early 2020s). Broadly, across the study: Because spike-specific TCR depth and breadth did not differ between the two schedules, AZD1222 recipients who got a second dose at roughly 4 weeks were pooled with those who got a second dose at roughly 12 weeks. Trial participants were enrolled by age into 18-55, 56-69 and 70-plus year subgroups, with about 150, 27 and 61 TCR-sequenced participants respectively. A total of approximately 240 trial participants underwent TCR sequencing, of whom some 210 received two doses of AZD1222 and some 25 received two doses of the MenACWY control vaccine.

The time point label, as the study defines it: baseline before first vaccination. Samples from vaccinated people were obtained from the UK trials COV001 and COV002, which included a single-blind randomized controlled phase 2/3 trial of AZD1222 (ChAdOx1 nCoV-19) in healthy adults. For TCRbeta chain sequencing, PBMC samples from trial participants were taken at day 0 and at day 28 after the second dose. This clone was observed a single time. No cognate antigen has been identified for it. Nothing much larger sits one base from this clone, and base qualities are not available. Points the paper makes about the study in general: Because no day 14 peak-response samples were available, the repertoires could be characterized only after the peak T cell response. The whole spike protein was spanned by vaccine-associated CD4 TCRs, and dominant responses were seen in regions 160-218 and 743-854. Only 5 to 7 AZD1222 recipients were SARS-CoV-2 seropositive at baseline, limiting conclusions about previously exposed vaccinees. A significant rise in spike-specific TCR breadth and depth was observed after two AZD1222 doses relative to day 0 and relative to MenACWY recipients. Reportedly, almost half of the unique spike-specific TCRs recognized epitopes lying outside the regions that are mutated in the B.1.351 and B.1.1.7 variants. Participants were mostly white British, with more females than males. The authors suggested clonal diversity may have been underestimated. In the small 56-69-year group, the increase in depth fell short of significance, most likely because of low power.

The CDR3 regions of human TCRbeta chains were analyzed by immunosequencing. The published analysis was carried out like this. Repertoire TCRs were matched against a reference library of SARS-CoV-2-specific TCRs generated with the MIRA antigen-specificity platform. Breadth meant the fraction of unique TCRs that were SARS-CoV-2-associated, whereas depth meant the fraction of total T cells that were SARS-CoV-2-associated. Each spike-specific TCR was assigned to its reactive spike region and to a CD4 or CD8 class using the MIRA data. Log10-transformed breadth and depth values were compared by one-way ANOVA with Sidak's multiple comparisons tests. What TCRdb holds here is the immuneACCESS table cut down to in-frame rearrangements. Part of the clones is not present; checked against another copy, under half of the missing clones reflect an unresolved V gene, and the others are unexplained. V, J and clone size are taken as reported in that table, and D and trimming were inferred from the DNA itself. The sample table holds about 170,000 clones, of which approximately 92% were seen once. Together, the top ten hold 1.6% of the sample.

V is shortened by 2 bases, J by 8 bases, and the region joining them spans 10 bases. Its CDR3 holds 13 amino acids, cysteine through phenylalanine. Only the CDR3 DNA stays, 39 bases, in frame from base 1. The germline V gene supplies CDR1 SGHRS and CDR2 YFSETQ. The rearrangement combines TRBV5-1 with TRBJ1-4; possibly the D gene is TRBD1, per 5 matching bases. The source material was peripheral blood, sampled on day 0 of AZD1222 vaccination. The clonotype comes from an adult in good health. In nucleotides, the sequence is TGCGCCAGCAGCTTCAGGGATGGAGAAAAACTGTTTTTT. Protein translation: CASSFRDGEKLFF.